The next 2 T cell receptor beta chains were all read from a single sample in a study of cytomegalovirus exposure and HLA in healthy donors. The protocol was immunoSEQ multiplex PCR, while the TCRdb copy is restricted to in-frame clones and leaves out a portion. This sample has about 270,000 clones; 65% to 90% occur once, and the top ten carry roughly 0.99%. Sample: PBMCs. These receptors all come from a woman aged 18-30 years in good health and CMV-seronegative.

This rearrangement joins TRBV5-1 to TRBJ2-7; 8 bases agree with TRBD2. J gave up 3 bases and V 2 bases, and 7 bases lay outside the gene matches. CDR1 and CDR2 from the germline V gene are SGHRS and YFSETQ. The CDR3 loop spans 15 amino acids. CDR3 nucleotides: TGCGCCAGCAGCTTAGTAGCGGGGAGGTTCTACGAGCAGTACTTC. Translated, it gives CASSLVAGRFYEQYF.

CDR3 bases: TGCGCCAGCAGCCAAGGGGGCAGGGGGTCTTATGGCTACACCTTC. Its protein product is CASSQGGRGSYGYTF. The chain joins TRBV4-3 to TRBJ1-2, with 7 bases matching TRBD1. CDR3 size: 15 residues. Germline loops: CDR1 LGHNA, CDR2 YSLEER. V trimming: 1 base; J trimming: 5 bases; junction bases outside the gene matches: 7.